Given below is one T cell receptor (beta chain) in context. The antigen remains undetermined. Both 60 Vbeta primers and 13 Jbeta primers went into the PCR. Here immunoSEQ multiplex PCR was the method, and the copy in TCRdb shows in-frame clones only, minus some. The data contain some 200,000 clones, 84% of them singletons. The sample belongs to a study of cytomegalovirus exposure and HLA in healthy donors. General observations from the study: While the bulk of TCR sequences proved rare, some public TCRs turned up in many donors. Relative to equally common others, HLA-associated TCR beta chains showed greater clonal expansion in a later analysis. The investigators catalogued 150 to 200 TCR beta chains as cytomegalovirus-associated.

The CDR3 spans 14 residues. Germline lookup yields CDR1 SGHNT and CDR2 YYREEE (reference sequence). The trim removed 9 bases at V and 1 base at J, leaving 5 bases unmatched. The sequence derives from a woman aged 45-65 years in good health and CMV-seropositive. The chain has TRBV5-4 and TRBJ2-1; 9 bases are a match to TRBD1. Sequencing was carried out using PBMCs. CDR3 sequence (DNA): TGTGCCATGAAGGACAGGGGTTCCTACAATGAGCAGTTCTTC. This sequence encodes CAMKDRGSYNEQFF.